The sequence of this TCR beta chain was determined in a study of CD8 T cells in ankylosing spondylitis. Broader study findings: A TCR beta motif made of fewer than ten highly homologous variants seemed typical of ankylosing spondylitis blood.

V was clipped by 5 bases and J by 3 bases; unmatched bases: 12. Germline loops: CDR1 SGHAT, CDR2 FQNNGV. The CDR3 extends over 18 amino acids. It was by quantitative 5'-RACE with molecular barcodes that TCR beta libraries were made. TCRdb re-derived calls from the 5' RACE reads in MiXCR, one entry per CDR3 protein. The sample shows 200,000 to 250,000 distinct CDR3 sequences, around 16% of them seen only once. Concerning this clonotype itself: As yet, its antigen is unknown.

The sequenced material came from blood, either unsorted or a sorted T cell fraction (not recorded which). The chain employs TRBV11-2 and TRBJ2-2; TRBD2 matches 10 bases. The origin of this receptor is a male donor with ankylosing spondylitis. The CDR3 bases are TGTGCCAGCAGCCCAGGACTGGGTAGCGGGAGGTACACCGGGGAGCTGTTTTTT. As protein: CASSPGLGSGRYTGELFF.